The clone carrying this T cell receptor (beta chain) was counted between two and nine times. Original analysis: Reference gene primer amplification gave nucleated cell count estimates. Using immunoSEQ multiplex PCR, the repertoire was profiled, and TCRdb retains in-frame clones only, with some absent. V, J and clone size are taken as reported in that table, and D and trimming were inferred from the DNA itself. The sample yields about 69,000 clones, more than 80% seen once. The CDR3 has 14 amino acids. From germline, CDR1 is SGHDT and CDR2 YYEEEE. The V and J ends lost 2 bases and 7 bases, in that order; junction bases with no gene match: 7. The data stem from a study of blood T cell repertoires in COVID-19. Study-level information: The United States, Italy and Spain supplied acute and convalescent COVID-19 samples. From T cells, B-cell-depleted T cells, or PBMCs came the material, which was cDNA or gDNA.

One Seattle source followed patients from active infection through their disease course. The source is a man between 45 and 60 years old with COVID-19, enrolled during active disease. The V gene is TRBV5-6, the J gene TRBJ1-2; 8 bases are a match to TRBD1. Material: peripheral blood. The CDR3 DNA reads as TGTGCCAGCAGCTTCCAGGGGGCGTCGGTTGGCTACACCTTC. Its protein product is CASSFQGASVGYTF.